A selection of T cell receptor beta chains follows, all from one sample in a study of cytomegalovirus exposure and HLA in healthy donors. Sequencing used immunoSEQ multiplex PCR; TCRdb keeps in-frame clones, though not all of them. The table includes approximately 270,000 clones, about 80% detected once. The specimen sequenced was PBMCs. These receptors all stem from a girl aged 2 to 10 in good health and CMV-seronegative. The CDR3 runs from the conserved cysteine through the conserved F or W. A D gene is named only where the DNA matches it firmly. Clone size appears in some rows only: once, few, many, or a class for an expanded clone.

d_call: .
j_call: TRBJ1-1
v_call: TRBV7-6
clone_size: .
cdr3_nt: TGTGCCAGCAGCTTATACAGGAGGAACACTGAAGCTTTCTTT
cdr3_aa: CASSLYRRNTEAFF

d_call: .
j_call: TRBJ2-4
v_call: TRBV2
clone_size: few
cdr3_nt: TGTGCCAGCAGTGAGAGGGATTGGGACATTCAGTACTTC
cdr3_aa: CASSERDWDIQYF

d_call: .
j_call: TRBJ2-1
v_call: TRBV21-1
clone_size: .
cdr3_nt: TGTGCCAGCAGCGCACCGGGACTAGCGGGAGGGCACGGTTGGATTACGTTCTTC
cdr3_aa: CASSAPGLAGGHGWITFF

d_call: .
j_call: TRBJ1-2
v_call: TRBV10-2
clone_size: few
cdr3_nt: TGCGCCAGCAGACCCCAAGACAGGTTCCTTGGCTACACCTTC
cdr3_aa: CASRPQDRFLGYTF

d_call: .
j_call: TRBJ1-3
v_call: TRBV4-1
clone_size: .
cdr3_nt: TGCGCCAGCAGCCCCCTTCCCCGGGGTACTGGAAACACCATATATTTT
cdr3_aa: CASSPLPRGTGNTIYF

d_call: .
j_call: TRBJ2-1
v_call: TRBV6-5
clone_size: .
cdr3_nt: TGTGCCAGCCAGCGGGACAGGTACAATGAGCAGTTCTTC
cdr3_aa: CASQRDRYNEQFF

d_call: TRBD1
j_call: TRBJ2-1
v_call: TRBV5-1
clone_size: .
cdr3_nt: TGCGCCAGCAGCGGAGGACGGACAGGGGCGGGTGAGCAGTTCTTC
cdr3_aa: CASSGGRTGAGEQFF

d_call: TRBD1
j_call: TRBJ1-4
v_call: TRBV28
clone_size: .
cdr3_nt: TGTGCCAGCAGGACGGCGGGGACAGGGTATTTGACTGAAAAACTGTTTTTT
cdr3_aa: CASRTAGTGYLTEKLFF

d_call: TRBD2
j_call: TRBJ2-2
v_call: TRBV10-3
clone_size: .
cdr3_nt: TGTGCCATCAGACCACTAGCGGGGGAATTCAACACCGGGGAGCTGTTTTTT
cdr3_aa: CAIRPLAGEFNTGELFF

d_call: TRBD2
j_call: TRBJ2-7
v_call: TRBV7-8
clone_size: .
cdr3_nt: TGTGCCAGCAGCTTTCAGCGGGGGGGCCTTTTCGAGCAGTACTTC
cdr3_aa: CASSFQRGGLFEQYF

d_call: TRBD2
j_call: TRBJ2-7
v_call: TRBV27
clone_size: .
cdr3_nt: TGTGCCAGCGCCCCGATTAGCGGGGGGGCTTTGGGGCAGTACTTC
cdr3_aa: CASAPISGGALGQYF

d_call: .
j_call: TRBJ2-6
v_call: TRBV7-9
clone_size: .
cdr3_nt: TGTGCCAGCAGCTTAATGGCGGTCTCTGGGGCCAACGTCCTGACTTTC
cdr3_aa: CASSLMAVSGANVLTF

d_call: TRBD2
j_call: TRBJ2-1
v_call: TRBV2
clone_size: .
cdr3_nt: TGTGCCAGCATGGGACTAGCGGGACAGGGAGTAAACTCCTACAATGAGCAGTTCTTC
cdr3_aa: CASMGLAGQGVNSYNEQFF

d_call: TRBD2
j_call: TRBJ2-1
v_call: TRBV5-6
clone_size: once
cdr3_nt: TGTGCCAGCAGCGGGACTAGCGATAATGAGCAGTTCTTC
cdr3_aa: CASSGTSDNEQFF